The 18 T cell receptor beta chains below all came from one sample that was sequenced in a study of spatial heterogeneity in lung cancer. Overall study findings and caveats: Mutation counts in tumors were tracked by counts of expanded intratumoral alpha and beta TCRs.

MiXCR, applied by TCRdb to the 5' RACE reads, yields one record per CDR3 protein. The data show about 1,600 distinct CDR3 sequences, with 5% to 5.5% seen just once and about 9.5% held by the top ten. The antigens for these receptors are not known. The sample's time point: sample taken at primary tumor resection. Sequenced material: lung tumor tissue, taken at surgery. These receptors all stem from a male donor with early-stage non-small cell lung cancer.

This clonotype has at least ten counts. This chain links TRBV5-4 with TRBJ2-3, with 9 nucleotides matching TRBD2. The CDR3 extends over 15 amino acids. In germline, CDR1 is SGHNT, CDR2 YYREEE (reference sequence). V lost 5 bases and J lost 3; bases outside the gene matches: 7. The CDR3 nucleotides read TGTGCCAGCAGGAGCGGGGGGCGCGGGACAGATACGCAGTATTTT. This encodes CASRSGGRGTDTQYF.

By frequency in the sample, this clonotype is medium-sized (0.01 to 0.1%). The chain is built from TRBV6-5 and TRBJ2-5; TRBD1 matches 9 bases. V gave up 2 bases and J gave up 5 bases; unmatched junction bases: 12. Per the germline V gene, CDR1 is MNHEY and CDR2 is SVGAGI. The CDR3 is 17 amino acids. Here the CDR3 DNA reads TGTGCCAGCAGTTACGCCACAGGGGGCGCACTCGGGGAGACCCAGTACTTC. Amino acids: CASSYATGGALGETQYF.

The CDR3 loop is CASGRGRSNEQFF. The CDR3 coding sequence is TGTGCCAGCGGCCGAGGGAGATCGAATGAGCAGTTCTTC. The V and J genes are TRBV11-2 and TRBJ2-1; D might be TRBD2 (5 bases). Germline V lookup: CDR1 SGHAT, CDR2 FQNNGV. Trimming pared 8 bases from V and 7 bases from J, leaving 15 bases between. CDR3 length: 13 amino acids.

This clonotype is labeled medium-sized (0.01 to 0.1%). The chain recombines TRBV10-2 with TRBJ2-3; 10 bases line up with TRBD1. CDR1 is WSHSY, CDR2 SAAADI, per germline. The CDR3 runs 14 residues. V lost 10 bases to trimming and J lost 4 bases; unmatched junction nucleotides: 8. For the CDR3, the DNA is TGCGCCACAAAGGGACAGGGGCCGGCAGATACGCAGTATTTT. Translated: CATKGQGPADTQYF.

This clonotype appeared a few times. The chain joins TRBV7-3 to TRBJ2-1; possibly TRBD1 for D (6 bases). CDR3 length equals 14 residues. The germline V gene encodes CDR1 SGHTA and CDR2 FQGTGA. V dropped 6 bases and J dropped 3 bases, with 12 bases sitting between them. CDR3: CASRAGTHYNEQFF. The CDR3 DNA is TGTGCCAGCAGAGCCGGGACACACTACAATGAGCAGTTCTTC.

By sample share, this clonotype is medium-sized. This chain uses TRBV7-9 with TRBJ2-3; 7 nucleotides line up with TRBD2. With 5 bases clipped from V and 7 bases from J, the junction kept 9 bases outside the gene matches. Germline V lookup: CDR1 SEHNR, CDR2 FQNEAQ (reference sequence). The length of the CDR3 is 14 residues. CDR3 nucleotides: TGTGCCAGCAGCACGGGCGCGGGAGAAAATACGCAGTATTTT. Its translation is CASSTGAGENTQYF.

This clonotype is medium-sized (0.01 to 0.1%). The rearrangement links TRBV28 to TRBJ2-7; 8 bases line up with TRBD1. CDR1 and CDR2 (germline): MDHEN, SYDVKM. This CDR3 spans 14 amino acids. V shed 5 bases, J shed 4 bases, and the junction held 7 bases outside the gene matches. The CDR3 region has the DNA TGTGCCAGCAGTCTCTGGACAGGGAAATACGAGCAGTACTTC. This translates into CASSLWTGKYEQYF.

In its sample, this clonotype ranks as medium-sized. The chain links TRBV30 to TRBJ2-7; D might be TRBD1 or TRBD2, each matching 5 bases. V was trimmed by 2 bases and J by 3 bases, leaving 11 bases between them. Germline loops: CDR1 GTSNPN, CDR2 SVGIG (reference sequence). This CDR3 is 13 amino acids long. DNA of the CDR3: TGTGCCTGGAGTATAGGGACGGTCTACGAGCAGTACTTC. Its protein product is CAWSIGTVYEQYF.

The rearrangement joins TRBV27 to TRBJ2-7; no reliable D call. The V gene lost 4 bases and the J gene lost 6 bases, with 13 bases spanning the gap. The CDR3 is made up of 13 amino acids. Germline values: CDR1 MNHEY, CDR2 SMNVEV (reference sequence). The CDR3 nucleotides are TGTGCCAGCAGTTCCTATAGCATGAGCGAGCAGTACTTC. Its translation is CASSSYSMSEQYF.

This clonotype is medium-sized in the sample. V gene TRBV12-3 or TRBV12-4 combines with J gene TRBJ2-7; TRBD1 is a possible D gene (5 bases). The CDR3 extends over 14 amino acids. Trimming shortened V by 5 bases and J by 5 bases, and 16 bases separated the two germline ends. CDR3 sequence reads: CASSGHPLWDEQYF. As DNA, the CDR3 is TGTGCCAGCAGTGGACACCCACTTTGGGACGAGCAGTACTTC.

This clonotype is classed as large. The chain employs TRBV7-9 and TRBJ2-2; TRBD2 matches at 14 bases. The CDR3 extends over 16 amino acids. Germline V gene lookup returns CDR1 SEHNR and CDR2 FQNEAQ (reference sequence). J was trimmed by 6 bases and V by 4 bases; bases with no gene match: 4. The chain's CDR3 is CASSSPGLAGAGELFF. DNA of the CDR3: TGTGCCAGCAGCTCACCGGGACTAGCGGGGGCCGGGGAGCTGTTTTTT.

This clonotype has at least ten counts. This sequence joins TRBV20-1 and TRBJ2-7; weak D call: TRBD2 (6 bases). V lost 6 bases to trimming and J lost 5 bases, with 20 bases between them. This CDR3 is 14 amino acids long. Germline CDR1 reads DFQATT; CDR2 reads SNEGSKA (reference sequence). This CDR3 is CSARTGRTGDEQYF. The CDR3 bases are TGCAGTGCCAGGACGGGACGGACGGGGGACGAGCAGTACTTC.

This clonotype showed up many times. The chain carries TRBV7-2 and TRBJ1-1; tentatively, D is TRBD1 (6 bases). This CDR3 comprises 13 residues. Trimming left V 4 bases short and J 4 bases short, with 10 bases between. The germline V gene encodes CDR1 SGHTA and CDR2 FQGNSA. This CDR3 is CASSSGAITEAFF. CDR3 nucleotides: TGTGCCAGCAGCTCGGGGGCCATCACTGAAGCTTTCTTT.

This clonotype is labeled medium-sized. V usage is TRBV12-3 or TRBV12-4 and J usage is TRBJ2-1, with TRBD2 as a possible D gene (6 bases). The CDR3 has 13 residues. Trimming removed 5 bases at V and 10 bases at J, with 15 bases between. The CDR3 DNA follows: TGTGCCAGCAGTCTTCTAGGGGCGGGGGAGCAGTTCTTC. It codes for CASSLLGAGEQFF.

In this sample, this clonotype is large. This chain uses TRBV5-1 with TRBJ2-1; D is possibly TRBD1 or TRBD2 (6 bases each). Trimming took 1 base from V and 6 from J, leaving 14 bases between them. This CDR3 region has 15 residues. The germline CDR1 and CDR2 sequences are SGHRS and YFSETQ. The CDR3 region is CASSLIRSGANEQFF. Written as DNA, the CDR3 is TGCGCCAGCAGCTTGATAAGGTCGGGGGCCAATGAGCAGTTCTTC.

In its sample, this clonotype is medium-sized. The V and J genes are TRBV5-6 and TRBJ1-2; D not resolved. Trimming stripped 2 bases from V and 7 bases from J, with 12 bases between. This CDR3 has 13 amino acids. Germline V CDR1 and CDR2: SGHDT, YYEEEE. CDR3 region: CASSFDRQLGYTF. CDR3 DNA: TGTGCCAGCAGCTTCGACCGACAACTTGGCTACACCTTC.

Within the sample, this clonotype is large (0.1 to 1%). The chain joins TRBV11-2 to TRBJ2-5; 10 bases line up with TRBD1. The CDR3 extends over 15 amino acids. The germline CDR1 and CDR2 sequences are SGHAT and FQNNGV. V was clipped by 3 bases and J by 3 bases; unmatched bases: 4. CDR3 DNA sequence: TGTGCCAGCAGCTTGGGACAGGGGATCAAAGAGACCCAGTACTTC. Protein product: CASSLGQGIKETQYF.

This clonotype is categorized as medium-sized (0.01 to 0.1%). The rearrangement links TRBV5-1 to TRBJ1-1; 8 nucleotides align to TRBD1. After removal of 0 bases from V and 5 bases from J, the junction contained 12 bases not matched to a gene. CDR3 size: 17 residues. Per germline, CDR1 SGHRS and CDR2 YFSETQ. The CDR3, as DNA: TGCGCCAGCAGCTTGGCCAGGGGGACAGGTGCAAGGACTGAAGCTTTCTTT. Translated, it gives CASSLARGTGARTEAFF. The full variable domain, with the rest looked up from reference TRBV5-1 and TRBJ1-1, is KAGVTQTPRYLIKTRGQQVTLSCSPISGHRSVSWYQQTPGQGLQFLFEYFSETQRNKGNFPGRFSGRQFSNSRSEMNVSTLELGDSALYLCASSLARGTGARTEAFFGQGTRLTVV.